This note documents a single T cell receptor beta chain sequence. Its antigen remains unidentified. These data are taken from a study of graft-versus-host responses after intestinal transplantation. About the study: Tacrolimus plus steroids were given to all recipients for approximately three years, preceded by anti-thymocyte globulin induction.

Libraries were prepared by immunoSEQ multiplex PCR; TCRdb keeps only in-frame clonotypes and omits some of them. The table lists 50,000 to 75,000 clones, roughly nine tenths of them singletons. CDR1 is MNHEY, CDR2 SMNVEV, per germline (reference sequence). The CDR3 sequence is 14 residues long. V was pared by 3 bases and J by 4 bases, with 5 bases of the junction left unmatched. The V gene is TRBV27, the J gene TRBJ1-1, with TRBD1 matching 7 bases. The TCR originated in a human donor who was the organ donor for an intestinal transplant. This material consisted of unstimulated CD8+ T cells sorted from spleen or lymph node cells, taken before transplant. CDR3 nucleotides: TGTGCCAGCAGTTTTAACAGGGGATCCACTGAAGCTTTCTTT. Its protein product is CASSFNRGSTEAFF.